This T cell receptor beta chain was captured by sequencing in a study of shared clonotypes between healthy human individuals. General study findings and limits: It was observed that approximately 5% of naive CD4 clonotypes were shared across four donors. Generation probability values for non-shared clonotypes were lower than those for clonotypes shared by all four donors.

Regarding this clone: What it binds is unknown.

The CDR3 is 14 amino acids. The V end lost 4 bases, the J end lost 10 bases, and 17 bases lay between the germline ends. The germline V gene has CDR1 WNHNN and CDR2 SYGVQD (reference sequence). CD8 cells classed as naive were CD45RO-negative and positively selected for CCR7, excluding terminally differentiated effector memory CD45RA+ cells. Donors were Caucasian adults residing in Nashville, Tennessee, USA. Libraries were prepared by immunoSEQ multiplex PCR; TCRdb keeps only in-frame clonotypes and omits some of them. The table lists approximately 810,000 clones, 92% of them singletons. The receptor's source is a man aged 30 to 39 in good health. Sequencing input: naive CD8+ T cells sorted from blood. V gene TRBV10-1 combines with J gene TRBJ2-1, with D possibly being TRBD1 or TRBD2 (5 bases each). CDR3 in amino acids: CASSAGTQQGEQFF. Written as DNA, the CDR3 is TGCGCCAGCAGTGCCGGGACCCAACAAGGCGAGCAGTTCTTC.